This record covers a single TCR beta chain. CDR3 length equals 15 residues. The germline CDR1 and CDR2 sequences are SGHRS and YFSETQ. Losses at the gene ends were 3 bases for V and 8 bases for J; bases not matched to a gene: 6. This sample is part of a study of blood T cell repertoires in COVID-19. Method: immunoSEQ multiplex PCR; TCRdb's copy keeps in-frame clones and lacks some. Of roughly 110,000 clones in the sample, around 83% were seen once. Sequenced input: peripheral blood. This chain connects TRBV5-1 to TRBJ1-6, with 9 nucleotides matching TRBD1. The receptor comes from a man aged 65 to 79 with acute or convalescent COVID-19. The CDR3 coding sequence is TGCGCCAGCAGCTATTCCCGGACAGGGGATTCACCCCTCCACTTT. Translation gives CASSYSRTGDSPLHF.